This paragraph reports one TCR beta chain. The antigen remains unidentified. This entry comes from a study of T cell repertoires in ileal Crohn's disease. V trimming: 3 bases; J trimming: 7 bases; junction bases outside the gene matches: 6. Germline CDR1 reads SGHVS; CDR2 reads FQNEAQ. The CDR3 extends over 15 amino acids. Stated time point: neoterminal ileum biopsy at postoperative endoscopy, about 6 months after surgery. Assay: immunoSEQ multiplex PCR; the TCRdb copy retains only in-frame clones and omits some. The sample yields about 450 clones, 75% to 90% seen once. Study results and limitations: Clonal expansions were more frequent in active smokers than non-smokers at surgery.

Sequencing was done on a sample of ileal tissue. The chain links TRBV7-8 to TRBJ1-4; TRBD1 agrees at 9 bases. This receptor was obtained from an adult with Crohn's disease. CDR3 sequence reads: CASSFNRGRGEKLFF. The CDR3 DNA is TGTGCCAGCAGCTTCAACAGGGGGCGCGGTGAAAAACTGTTTTTT.